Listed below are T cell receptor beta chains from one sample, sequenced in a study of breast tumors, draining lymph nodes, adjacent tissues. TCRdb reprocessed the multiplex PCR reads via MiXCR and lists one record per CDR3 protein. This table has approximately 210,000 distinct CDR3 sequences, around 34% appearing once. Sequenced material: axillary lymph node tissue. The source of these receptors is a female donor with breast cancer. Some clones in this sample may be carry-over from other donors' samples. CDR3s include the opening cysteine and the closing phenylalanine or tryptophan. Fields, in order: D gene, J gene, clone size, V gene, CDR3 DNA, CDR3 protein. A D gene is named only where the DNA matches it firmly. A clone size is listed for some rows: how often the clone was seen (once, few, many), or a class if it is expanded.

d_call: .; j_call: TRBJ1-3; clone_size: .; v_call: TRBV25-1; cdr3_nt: TGTGCCAGCAGTGAAGATGAAGGGAGAAACACCATATATTTT; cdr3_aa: CASSEDEGRNTIYF
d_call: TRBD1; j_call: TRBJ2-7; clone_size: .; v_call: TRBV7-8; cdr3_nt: TGTGCCAGCAGTCGGGACAGGGCCGCCTTTGGATACTTC; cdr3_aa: CASSRDRAAFGYF
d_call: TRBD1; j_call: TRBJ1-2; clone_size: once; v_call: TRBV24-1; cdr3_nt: TGTGCCACCAGTGATTCAAGGACAGGGATCTATGGCTACACCTTC; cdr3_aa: CATSDSRTGIYGYTF
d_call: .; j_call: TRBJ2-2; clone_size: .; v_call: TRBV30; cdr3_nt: TGTGCCTGGACCAGGGTCTTGGACACCGGGGAGCTGTTTTTT; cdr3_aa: CAWTRVLDTGELFF
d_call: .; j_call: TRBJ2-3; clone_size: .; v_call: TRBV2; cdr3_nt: TGTGCCAGCAGTGAGGGGGTGGATACGCAGTATTTT; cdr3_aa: CASSEGVDTQYF
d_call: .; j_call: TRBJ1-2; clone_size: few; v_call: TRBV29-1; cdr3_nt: TGCAGCGTTGAAAGGACCCCAAATGGCTACACCTTC; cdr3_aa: CSVERTPNGYTF
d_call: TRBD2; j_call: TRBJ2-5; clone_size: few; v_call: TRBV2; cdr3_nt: TGTGCCAGCAGTGTAGGACTAGTGAGAGAGACCCAGTACTTC; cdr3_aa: CASSVGLVRETQYF
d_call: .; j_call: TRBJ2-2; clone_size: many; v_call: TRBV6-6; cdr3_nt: TGTGCCAGCAGTTACTTCGGTAGCGGGGAGCTGTTTTTT; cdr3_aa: CASSYFGSGELFF
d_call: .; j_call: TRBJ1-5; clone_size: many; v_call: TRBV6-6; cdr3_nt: TGTGCCAGCAGTTACCTCGCCCAGCCCCAGCATTTT; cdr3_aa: CASSYLAQPQHF
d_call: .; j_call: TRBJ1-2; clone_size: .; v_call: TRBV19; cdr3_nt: TGTGCCAGTAGGACGGGGTACTATGGCTACACCTTC; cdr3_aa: CASRTGYYGYTF
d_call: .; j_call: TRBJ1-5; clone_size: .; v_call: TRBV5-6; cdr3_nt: TGTGCCAGCAGCTTGAGAGAGACCCAGCATTTT; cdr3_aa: CASSLRETQHF
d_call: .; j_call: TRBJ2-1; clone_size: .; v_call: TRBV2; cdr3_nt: TGTGCCAGCAGTGGAGGAGCGGTCTCGAAAAATGAGCAGTTCTTC; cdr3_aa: CASSGGAVSKNEQFF
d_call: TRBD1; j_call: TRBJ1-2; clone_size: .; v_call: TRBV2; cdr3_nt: TGTGCCAGCAGACGGGACAGGGGCCCCTATGGCTGCACCTTC; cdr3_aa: CASRRDRGPYGCTF
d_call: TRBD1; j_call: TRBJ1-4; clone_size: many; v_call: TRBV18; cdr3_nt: TGTGCCAGCTCACCACGCTCAGGGGGTGAAAAACTGTTTTTT; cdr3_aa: CASSPRSGGEKLFF
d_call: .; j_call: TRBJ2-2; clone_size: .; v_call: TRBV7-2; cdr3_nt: TGTGCCAGCAGCTTGGTGGGAGAGGGGGAGCTGTTTTTT; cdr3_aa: CASSLVGEGELFF
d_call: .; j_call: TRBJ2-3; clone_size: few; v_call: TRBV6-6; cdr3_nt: TGTGCCAGCAGTCACTTTTCGGGAGCTACAGATACGCAGTATTTT; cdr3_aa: CASSHFSGATDTQYF
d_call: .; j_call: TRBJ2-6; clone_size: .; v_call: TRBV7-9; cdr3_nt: TGTGCCAGCAGACCCCTGACTTTC; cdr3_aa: CASRPLTF
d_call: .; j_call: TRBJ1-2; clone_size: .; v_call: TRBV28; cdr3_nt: TGTGCCAGCAGTTTATCCAATAACTATGGCTACACCTTC; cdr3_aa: CASSLSNNYGYTF
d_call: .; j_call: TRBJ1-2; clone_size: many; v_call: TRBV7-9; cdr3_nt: TGTGCCAGCAGCTTCTCTGACGGATATGGCTACACCTTC; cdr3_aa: CASSFSDGYGYTF
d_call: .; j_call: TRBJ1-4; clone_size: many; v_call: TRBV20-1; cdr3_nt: TGCAGTGCCGGGTCGGGTGAAAAACTGTTTTTT; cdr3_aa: CSAGSGEKLFF
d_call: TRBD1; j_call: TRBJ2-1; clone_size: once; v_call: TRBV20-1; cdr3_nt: TGCAGTGCTAGAGACGGGACAGGGGCCTACAATGAGCAGTTCTTC; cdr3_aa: CSARDGTGAYNEQFF
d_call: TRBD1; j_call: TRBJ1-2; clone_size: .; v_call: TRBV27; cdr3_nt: TGTGCCAGCAGTTTATCGGTGACAGGGAGCTATGGCTACACCTTC; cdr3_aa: CASSLSVTGSYGYTF
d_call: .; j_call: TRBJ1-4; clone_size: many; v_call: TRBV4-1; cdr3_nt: TGCGCCAGCAGCCAAGATGGAAGGGGAAGTAATGAAAAACTGTTTTTT; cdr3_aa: CASSQDGRGSNEKLFF
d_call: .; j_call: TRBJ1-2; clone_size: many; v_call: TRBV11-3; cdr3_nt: TGTGCCACCGGAGGGGCAGGGGTTGGCGGCTACACCTTC; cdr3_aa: CATGGAGVGGYTF
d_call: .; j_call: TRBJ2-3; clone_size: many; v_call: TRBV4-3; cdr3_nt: TGCGCCAGCAGCCAAGATGTGATGGGGGCCACAGATACGCAGTATTTT; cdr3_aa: CASSQDVMGATDTQYF
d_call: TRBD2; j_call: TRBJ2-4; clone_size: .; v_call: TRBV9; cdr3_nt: TGTGCCAGCAGCGTAGGGCTAGCGGGGAGTGCGGCCAAAAACATTCAGTACTTC; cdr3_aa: CASSVGLAGSAAKNIQYF
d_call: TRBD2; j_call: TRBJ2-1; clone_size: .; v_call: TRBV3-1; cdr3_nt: TGTGCCAGCAGCCTTATAAGGGGACTAGCGGGGGGTCAGGCTGAGCAGTTCTTC; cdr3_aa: CASSLIRGLAGGQAEQFF
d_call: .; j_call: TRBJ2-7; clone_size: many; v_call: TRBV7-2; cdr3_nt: TGTGCCAGCAGCTCCCGGAGGGGGCGCGAGCAGTACTTC; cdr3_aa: CASSSRRGREQYF
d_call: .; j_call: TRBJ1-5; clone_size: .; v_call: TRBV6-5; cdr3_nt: TGTGCCAGCAGGAGGGCAGGGGATTATCAGCCCCAGCATTTT; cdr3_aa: CASRRAGDYQPQHF
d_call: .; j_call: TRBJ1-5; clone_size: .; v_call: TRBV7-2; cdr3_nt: TGTGCCAGCAGCTCTCCGGTCACAGATACGCAGCATTTT; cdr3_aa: CASSSPVTDTQHF
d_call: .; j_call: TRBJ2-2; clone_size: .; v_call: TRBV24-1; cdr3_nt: TGTGCCACCAGTGATTTGGCTGGGGAGCTGTTTTTT; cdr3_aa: CATSDLAGELFF
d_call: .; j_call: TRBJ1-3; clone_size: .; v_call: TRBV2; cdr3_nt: TGTGCCAGCAGAAGGAGGCTAGCGGGAGACACCATATATTTT; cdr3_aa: CASRRRLAGDTIYF
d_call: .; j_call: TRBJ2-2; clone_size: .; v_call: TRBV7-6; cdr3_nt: TGTGCCAACAGCGAAACGGACTCCGACACCGAGGAGCTGTTTTTT; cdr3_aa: CANSETDSDTEELFF
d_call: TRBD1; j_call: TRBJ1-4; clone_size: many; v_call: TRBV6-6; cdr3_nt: TGTGCCAGCAGTCGGACAGGAAATAATGAAAAACTGTTTTTT; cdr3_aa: CASSRTGNNEKLFF
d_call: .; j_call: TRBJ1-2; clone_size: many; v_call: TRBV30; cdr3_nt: TGTGCCTGGAGTGCTCGGGGCGGGGTTGGCTACACCTTC; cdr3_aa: CAWSARGGVGYTF
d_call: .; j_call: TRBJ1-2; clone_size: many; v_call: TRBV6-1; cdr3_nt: TGTGCCAGCACCTTACAAGGGACCGGCGAGGGTGGCTACACCTTC; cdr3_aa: CASTLQGTGEGGYTF
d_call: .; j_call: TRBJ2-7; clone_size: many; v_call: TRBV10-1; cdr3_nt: TGCGCCAGCAGTGAGACGGCGGCGGGATCCCTCTACGAGCAGTACTTC; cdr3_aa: CASSETAAGSLYEQYF
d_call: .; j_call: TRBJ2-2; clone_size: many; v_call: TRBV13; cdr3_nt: TGTGCCAGCAGCTTAGGTCAACACACCGGGGAGCTGTTTTTT; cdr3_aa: CASSLGQHTGELFF
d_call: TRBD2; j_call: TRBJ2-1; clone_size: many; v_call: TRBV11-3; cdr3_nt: TGTGCCAGCAGCTTGCCCAGACTAGCGGGTCGAAACAATGAGCAGTTCTTC; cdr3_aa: CASSLPRLAGRNNEQFF
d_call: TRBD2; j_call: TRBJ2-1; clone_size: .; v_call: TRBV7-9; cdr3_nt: TGTGCCAGCAGCGTTGATCCAGCGGGGTCCTACAATGAGCAGTTCTTC; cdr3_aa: CASSVDPAGSYNEQFF
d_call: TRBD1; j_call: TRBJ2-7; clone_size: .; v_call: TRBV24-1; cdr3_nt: TGTGCCACCAGTAGAACTCCGGGACAGAGCTCCTACGAGCAGTACTTC; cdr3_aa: CATSRTPGQSSYEQYF
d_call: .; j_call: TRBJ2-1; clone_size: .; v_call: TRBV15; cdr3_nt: TGTGCCACCAGCGAGGACAGCAGCCAAGGTCTACACAATGAGCAGTTCTTC; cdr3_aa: CATSEDSSQGLHNEQFF
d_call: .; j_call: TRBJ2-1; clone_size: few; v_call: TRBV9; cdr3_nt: TGTGCCAGCAGCTCCCGCCTAGCTTTTTCCTACAATGAGCAGTTCTTC; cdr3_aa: CASSSRLAFSYNEQFF
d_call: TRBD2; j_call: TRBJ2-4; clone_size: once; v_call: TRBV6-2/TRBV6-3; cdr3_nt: TGTGCCAGCAGTTACACATTAGCGGGAGAAGCCAAAAACATTCAGTACTTC; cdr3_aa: CASSYTLAGEAKNIQYF
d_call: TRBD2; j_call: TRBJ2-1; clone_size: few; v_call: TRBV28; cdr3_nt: TGTGCCAGCAGTTTAGGGCTAGCGGGAGCTATTTTCCATGAGCAGTTCTTC; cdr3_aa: CASSLGLAGAIFHEQFF
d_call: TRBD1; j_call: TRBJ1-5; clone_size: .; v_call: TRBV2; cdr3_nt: TGTGCCAGCAGTGAGGCAGGGGGCGGTCAGCCCCAGCATTTT; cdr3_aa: CASSEAGGGQPQHF
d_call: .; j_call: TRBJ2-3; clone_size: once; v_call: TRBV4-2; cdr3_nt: TGTGCCAGCACAGGGAAGACGCAGTATTTT; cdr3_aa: CASTGKTQYF
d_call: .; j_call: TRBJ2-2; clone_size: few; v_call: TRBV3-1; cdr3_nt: TGTGCCAGCAGCCTAGGAAAGGCACGCAGGGACACCGGGGAGCTGTTTTTT; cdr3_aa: CASSLGKARRDTGELFF
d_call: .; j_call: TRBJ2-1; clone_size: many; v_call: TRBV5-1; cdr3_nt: TGCGCCAGCAAGTCCTACAATGAGCAGTTCTTC; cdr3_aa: CASKSYNEQFF
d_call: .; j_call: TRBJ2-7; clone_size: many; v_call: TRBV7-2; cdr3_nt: TGTGCCAGCAGCTTACTAGCGAACTCCTACGAGCAGTACTTC; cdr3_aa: CASSLLANSYEQYF
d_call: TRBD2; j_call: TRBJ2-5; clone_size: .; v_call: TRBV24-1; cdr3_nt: TGTGCCACCAGTGATCTCGCGGGAGGGCAGGGGGAAGAGACCCAGTACTTC; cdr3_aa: CATSDLAGGQGEETQYF
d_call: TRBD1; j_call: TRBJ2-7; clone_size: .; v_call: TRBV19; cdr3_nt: TGTGCCAGTGGTTCCTTGGGAACAGGGGGCTTCGAGCAGTACTTC; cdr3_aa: CASGSLGTGGFEQYF
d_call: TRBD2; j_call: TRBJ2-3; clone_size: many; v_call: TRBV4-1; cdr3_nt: TGCGCCAGCAGCAAAAACCTAGCGGGGTGGCAAGATACGCAGTATTTT; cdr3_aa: CASSKNLAGWQDTQYF
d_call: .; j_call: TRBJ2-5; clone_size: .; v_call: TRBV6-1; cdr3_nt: TGTGCCAGCCGCGGTGCAGGGAGCTTAAACCAAGAGACCCAGTACTTC; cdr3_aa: CASRGAGSLNQETQYF
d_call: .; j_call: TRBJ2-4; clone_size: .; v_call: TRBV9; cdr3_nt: TGTGCCAGCAGCGTAGGACTAGGGGAAAACATTCAGTCCTTC; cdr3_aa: CASSVGLGENIQSF
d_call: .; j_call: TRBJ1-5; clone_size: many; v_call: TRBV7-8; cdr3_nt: TGTGCCAGCAGCTTGACAGAGAGTCAGCCCCAGCATTTT; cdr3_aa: CASSLTESQPQHF
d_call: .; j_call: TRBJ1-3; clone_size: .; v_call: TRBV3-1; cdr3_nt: TGTGCCAGCAGCCAGGTTGGAAACACCATATATTTT; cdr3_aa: CASSQVGNTIYF
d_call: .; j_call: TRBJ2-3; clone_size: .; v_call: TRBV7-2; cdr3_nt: TGTGCCAGCAGTTTAGAAGTATGGTCACAGATCAATCAGCCCCAGTATTTT; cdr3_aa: CASSLEVWSQINQPQYF
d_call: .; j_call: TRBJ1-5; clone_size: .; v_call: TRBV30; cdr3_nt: TGTGCCTGGAGTGTACGGGGAACCGATAGCAATCAGCCCCAGCATTTT; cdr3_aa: CAWSVRGTDSNQPQHF
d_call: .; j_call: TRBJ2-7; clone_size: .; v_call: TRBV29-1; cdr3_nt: TGCAGCGGGACCGCCATGGGATCCTACGAGCAGTACTTC; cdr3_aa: CSGTAMGSYEQYF